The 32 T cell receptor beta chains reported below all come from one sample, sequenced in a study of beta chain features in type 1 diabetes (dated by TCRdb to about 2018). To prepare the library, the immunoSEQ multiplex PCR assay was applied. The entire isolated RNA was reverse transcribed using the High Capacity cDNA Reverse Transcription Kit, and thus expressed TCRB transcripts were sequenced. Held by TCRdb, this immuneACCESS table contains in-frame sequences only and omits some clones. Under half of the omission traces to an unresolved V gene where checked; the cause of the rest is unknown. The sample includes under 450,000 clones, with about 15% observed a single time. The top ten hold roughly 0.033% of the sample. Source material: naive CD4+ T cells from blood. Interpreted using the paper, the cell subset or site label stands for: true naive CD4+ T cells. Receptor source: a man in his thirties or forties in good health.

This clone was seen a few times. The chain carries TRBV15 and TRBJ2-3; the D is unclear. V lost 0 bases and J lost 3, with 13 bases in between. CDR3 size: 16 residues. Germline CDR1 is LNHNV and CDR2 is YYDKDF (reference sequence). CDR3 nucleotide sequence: TGTGCCACCAGCAGAGATCGGCCCCTTCGAACAGATACGCAGTATTTT. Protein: CATSRDRPLRTDTQYF.

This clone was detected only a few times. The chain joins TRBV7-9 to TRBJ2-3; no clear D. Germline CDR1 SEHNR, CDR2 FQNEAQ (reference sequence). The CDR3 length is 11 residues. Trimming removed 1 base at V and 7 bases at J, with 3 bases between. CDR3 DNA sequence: TGTGCCAGCAGCTTAGTCCATACGCAGTATTTT. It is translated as CASSLVHTQYF.

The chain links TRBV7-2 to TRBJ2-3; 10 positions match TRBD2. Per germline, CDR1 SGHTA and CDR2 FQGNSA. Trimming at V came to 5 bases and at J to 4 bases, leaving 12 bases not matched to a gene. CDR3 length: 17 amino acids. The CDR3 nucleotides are TGTGCCAGCAGCCCCGGGCTAGCGGGAGTCGGGGCAGATACGCAGTATTTT. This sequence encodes CASSPGLAGVGADTQYF. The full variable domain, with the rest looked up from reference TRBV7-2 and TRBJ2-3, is GAGVSQSPSNKVTEKGKDVELRCDPISGHTALYWYRQSLGQGLEFLIYFQGNSAPDKSGLPSDRFSAERTGGSVSTLTIQRTQQEDSAVYLCASSPGLAGVGADTQYFGPGTRLTVL.

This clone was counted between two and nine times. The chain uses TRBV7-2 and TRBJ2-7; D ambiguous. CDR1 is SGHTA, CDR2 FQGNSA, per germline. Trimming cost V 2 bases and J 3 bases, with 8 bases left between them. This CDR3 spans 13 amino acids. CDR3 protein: CASSLFDGYEQYF. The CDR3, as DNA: TGTGCCAGCAGCTTATTCGACGGCTACGAGCAGTACTTC.

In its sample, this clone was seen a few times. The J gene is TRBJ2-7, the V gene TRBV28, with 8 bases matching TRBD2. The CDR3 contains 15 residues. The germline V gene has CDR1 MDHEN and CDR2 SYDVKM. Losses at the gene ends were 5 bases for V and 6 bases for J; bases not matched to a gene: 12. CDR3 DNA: TGTGCCAGCAGTCCCATAGGGGGACTAGTATCCGAGCAGTACGTC. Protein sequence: CASSPIGGLVSEQYV.

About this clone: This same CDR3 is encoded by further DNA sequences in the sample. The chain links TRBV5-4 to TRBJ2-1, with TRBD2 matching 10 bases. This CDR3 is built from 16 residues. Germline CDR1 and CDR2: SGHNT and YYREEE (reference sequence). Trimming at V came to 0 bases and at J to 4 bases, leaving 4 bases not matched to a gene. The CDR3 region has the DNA TGTGCCAGCAGCTTGGTAGCGGGGGGATTTTACAATGAGCAGTTCTTC. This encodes CASSLVAGGFYNEQFF.

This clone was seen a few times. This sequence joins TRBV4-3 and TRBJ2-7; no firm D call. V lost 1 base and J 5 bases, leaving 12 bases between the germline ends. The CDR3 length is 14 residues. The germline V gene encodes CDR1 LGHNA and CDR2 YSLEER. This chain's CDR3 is CASSQVSRIDEQYF. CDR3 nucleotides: TGCGCCAGCAGCCAAGTTTCCAGAATCGACGAGCAGTACTTC.

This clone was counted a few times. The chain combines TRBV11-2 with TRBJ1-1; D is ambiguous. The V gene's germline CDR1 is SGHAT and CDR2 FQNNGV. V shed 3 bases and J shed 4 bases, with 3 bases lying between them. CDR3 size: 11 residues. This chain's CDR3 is CASSFSTEAFF. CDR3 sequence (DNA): TGTGCCAGCAGCTTCTCCACTGAAGCTTTCTTT. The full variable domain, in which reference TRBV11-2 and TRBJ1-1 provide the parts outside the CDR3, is EAGVAQSPRYKIIEKRQSVAFWCNPISGHATLYWYQQILGQGPKLLIQFQNNGVVDDSQLPKDRFSAERLKGVDSTLKIQPAKLEDSAVYLCASSFSTEAFFGQGTRLTVV.

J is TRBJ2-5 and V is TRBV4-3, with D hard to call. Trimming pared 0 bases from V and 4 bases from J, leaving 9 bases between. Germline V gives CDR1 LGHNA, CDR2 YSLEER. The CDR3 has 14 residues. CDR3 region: CASSQDSSRETQYF. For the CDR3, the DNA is TGCGCCAGCAGCCAAGATTCGTCGAGAGAGACCCAGTACTTC.

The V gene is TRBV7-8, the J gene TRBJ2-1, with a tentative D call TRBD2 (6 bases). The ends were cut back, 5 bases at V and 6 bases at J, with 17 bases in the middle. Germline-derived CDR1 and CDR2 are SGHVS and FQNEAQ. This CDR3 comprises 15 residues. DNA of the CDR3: TGTGCCAGCAGCCCGTGGGGGGTCCTCGGCAATGAGCAGTTCTTC. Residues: CASSPWGVLGNEQFF.

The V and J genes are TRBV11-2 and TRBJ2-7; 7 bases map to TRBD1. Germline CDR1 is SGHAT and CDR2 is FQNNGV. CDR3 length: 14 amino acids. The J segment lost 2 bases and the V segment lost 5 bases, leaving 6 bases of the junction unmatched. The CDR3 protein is CASSPSDRAYEQYF. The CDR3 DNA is TGTGCCAGCAGCCCTTCCGACAGGGCCTACGAGCAGTACTTC.

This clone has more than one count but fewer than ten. The CDR3 protein is CASSLRLAGASDTQYF. The DNA of the CDR3 is TGTGCCAGCAGCTTAAGACTAGCGGGAGCATCAGATACGCAGTATTTT. The chain recombines TRBV11-1 with TRBJ2-3; the match to TRBD2 covers 12 bases. Per the germline V gene, CDR1 is SGHAT and CDR2 is FQDESV (reference sequence). With V trimmed by 2 bases and J by 4 bases, 4 bases remained unmatched. This CDR3 comprises 16 residues.

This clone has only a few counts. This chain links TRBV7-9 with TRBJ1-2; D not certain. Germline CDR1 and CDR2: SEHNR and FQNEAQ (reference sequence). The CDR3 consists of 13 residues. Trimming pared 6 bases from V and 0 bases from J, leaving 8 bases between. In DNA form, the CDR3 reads TGTGCCAGCAGGGCTGAAGCTAACTATGGCTACACCTTC. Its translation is CASRAEANYGYTF.

The CDR3 bases are TGTGCCAGCAGCTTTGGGCAGCGCGTACTGGGCTACACCTTC. Translating it yields CASSFGQRVLGYTF. The chain links TRBV7-2 to TRBJ1-2, with D unresolved. In germline, CDR1 is SGHTA, CDR2 FQGNSA. The length of the CDR3 is 14 residues. Trimming left V 3 bases short and J 8 bases short, with 16 bases between. The full variable domain, its missing parts supplied by reference TRBV7-2 and TRBJ1-2, is GAGVSQSPSNKVTEKGKDVELRCDPISGHTALYWYRQSLGQGLEFLIYFQGNSAPDKSGLPSDRFSAERTGGSVSTLTIQRTQQEDSAVYLCASSFGQRVLGYTFGSGTRLTVV.

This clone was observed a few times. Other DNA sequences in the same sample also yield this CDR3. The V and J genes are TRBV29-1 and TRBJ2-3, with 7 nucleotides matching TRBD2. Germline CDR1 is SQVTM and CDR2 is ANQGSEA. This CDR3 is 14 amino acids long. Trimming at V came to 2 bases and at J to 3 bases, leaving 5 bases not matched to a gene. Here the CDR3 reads CSVERGVVTDTQYF. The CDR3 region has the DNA TGCAGCGTTGAACGGGGGGTTGTTACAGATACGCAGTATTTT.

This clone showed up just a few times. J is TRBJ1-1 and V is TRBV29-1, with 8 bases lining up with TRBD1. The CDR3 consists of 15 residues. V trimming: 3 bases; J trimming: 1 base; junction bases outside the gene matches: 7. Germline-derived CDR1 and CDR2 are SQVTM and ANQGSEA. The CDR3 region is CSVDTRGLGNTEAFF. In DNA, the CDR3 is TGCAGCGTTGATACCAGGGGGCTTGGGAACACTGAAGCTTTCTTT.

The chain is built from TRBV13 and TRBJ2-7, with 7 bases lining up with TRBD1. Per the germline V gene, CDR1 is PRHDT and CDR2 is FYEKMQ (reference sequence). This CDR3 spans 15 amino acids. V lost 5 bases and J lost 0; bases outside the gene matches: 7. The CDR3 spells CASSRDRDSSYEQYV. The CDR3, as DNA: TGTGCCAGCAGCCGAGACAGGGATAGCTCCTACGAGCAGTACGTC.

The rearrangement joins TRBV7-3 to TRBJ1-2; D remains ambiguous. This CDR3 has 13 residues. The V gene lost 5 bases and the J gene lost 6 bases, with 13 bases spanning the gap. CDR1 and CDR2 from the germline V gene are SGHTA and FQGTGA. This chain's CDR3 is CASSHGGRDGYTF. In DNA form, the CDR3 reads TGTGCCAGCAGCCACGGAGGTCGAGATGGCTACACCTTC.

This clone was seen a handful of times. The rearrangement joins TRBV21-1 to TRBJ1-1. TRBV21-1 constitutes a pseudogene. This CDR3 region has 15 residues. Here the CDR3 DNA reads TGTGCCAGCAGCAAAATAAGGGGAGGGGCCACTGAAGCTTTCTTT. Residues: CASSKIRGGATEAFF.

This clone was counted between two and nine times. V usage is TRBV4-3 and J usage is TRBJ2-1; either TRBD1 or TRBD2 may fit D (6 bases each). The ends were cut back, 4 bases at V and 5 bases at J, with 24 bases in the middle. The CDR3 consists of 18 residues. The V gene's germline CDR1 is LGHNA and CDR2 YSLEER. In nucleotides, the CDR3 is TGCGCCAGCAGCCGAGCCGAGGGGGGACGAGACAGAGACAATGAGCAGTTCTTC. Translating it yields CASSRAEGGRDRDNEQFF.

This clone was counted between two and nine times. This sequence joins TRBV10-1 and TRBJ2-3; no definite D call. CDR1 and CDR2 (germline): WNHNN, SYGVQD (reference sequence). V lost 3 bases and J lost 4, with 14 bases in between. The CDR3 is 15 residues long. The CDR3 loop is CASSEGAVVADTQYF. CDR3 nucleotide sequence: TGCGCCAGCAGTGAAGGCGCGGTTGTCGCAGATACGCAGTATTTT.

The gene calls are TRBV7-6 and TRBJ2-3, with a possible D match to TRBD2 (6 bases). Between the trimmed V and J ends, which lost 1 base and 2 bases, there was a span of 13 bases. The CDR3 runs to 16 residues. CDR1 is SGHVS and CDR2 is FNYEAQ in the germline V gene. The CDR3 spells CASSLGAGGATDTQYF. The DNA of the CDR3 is TGTGCCAGCAGCTTAGGGGCTGGCGGGGCCACAGATACGCAGTATTTT.

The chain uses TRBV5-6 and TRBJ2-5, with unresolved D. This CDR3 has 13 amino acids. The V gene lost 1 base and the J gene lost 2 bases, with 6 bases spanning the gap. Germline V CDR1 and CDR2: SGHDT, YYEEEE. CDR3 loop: CASSLWFQETQYF. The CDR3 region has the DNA TGTGCCAGCAGCTTGTGGTTTCAAGAGACCCAGTACTTC.

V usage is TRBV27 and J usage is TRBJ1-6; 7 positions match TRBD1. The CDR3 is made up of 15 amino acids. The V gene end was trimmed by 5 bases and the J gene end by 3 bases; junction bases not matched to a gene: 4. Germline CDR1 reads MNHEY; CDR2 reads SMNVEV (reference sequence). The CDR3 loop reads CASSPTGRYNSPLHF. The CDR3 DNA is TGTGCCAGCAGTCCGACAGGGCGCTATAATTCACCCCTCCACTTT.

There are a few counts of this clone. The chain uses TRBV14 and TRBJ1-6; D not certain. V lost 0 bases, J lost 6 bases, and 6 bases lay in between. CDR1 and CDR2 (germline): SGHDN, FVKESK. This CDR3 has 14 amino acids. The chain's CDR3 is CASSQDWINSPLHF. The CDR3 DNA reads TGTGCCAGCAGCCAAGACTGGATTAATTCACCCCTCCACTTT.

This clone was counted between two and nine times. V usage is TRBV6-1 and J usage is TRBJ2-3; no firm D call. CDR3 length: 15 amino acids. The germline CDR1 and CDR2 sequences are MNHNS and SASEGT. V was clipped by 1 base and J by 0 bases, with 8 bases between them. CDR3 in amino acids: CASSEGHHSTDTQYF. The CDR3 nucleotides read TGTGCCAGCAGTGAAGGACACCACAGCACAGATACGCAGTATTTT.

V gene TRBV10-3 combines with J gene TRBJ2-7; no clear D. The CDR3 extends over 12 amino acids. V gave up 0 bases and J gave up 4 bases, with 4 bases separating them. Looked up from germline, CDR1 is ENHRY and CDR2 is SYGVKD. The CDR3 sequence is CAISESRYEQYF. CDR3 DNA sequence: TGTGCCATCAGTGAGTCTAGGTACGAGCAGTACTTC.

In nucleotides, the CDR3 is TGTGCCAGCAGCTTAGTCCCTGGCAATCAGCCCCAGCATTTT. Protein: CASSLVPGNQPQHF. This chain joins TRBV7-9 and TRBJ1-5; D gene ambiguous. V was pared by 1 base and J by 2 bases, with 6 bases between. The CDR3 spans 14 residues. CDR1 is SEHNR and CDR2 is FQNEAQ in the germline V gene (reference sequence).

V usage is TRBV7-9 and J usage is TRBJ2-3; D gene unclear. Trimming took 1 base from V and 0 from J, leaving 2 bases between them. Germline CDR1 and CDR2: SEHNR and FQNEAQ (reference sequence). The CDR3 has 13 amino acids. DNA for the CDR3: TGTGCCAGCAGCTTAGACAGCACAGATACGCAGTATTTT. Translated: CASSLDSTDTQYF. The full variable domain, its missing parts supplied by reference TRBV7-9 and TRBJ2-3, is DTGVSQNPRHKITKRGQNVTFRCDPISEHNRLYWYRQTLGQGPEFLTYFQNEAQLEKSRLLSDRFSAERPKGSFSTLEIQRTEQGDSAMYLCASSLDSTDTQYFGPGTRLTVL.

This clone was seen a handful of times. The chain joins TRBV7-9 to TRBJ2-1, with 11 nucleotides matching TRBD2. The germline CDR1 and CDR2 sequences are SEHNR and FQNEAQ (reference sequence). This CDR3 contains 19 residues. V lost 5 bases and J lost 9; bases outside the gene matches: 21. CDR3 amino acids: CASSTKLLAGVPPGGEQFF. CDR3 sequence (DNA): TGTGCCAGCAGCACAAAGCTACTAGCGGGAGTCCCACCGGGCGGTGAGCAGTTCTTC.

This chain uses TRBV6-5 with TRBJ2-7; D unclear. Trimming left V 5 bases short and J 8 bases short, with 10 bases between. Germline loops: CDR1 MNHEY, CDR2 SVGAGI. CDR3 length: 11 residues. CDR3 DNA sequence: TGTGCCAGCAGTAACGGAATCCAGCAGTACTTC. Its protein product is CASSNGIQQYF.

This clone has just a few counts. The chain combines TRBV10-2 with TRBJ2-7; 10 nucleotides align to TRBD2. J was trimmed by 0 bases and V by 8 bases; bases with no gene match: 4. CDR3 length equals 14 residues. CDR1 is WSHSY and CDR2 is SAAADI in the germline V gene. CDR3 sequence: CASAWTSGSYEQYF. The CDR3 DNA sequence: TGCGCCAGCGCCTGGACTAGCGGCTCCTACGAGCAGTACTTC.